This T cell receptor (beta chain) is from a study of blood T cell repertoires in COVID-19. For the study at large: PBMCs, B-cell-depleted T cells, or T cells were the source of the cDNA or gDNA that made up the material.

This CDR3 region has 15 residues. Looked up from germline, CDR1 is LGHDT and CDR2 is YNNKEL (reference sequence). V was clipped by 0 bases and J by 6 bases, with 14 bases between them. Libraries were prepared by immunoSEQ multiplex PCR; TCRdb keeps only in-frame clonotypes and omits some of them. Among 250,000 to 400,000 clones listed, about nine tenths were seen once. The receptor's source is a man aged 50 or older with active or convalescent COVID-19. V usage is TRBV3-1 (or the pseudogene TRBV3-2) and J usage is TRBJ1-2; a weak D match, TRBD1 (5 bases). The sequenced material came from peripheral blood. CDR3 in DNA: TGTGCCAGCAGCCAAGAAGCGGGCGGGGCGCATGGCTACACCTTC. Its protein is CASSQEAGGAHGYTF.